The 8 T cell receptor beta chains in this list originate from one sample, sequenced in a study of blood T cells in healthy people across ages. Primed by a sample-barcoded 5' primer and a J-beta primer mix, a second PCR proceeded for 7 to 11 cycles. TCRdb re-called the 5' RACE reads through MiXCR, storing one row per CDR3 protein. The table records about 640,000 distinct CDR3 sequences, 58% of them present only once. Sequenced material: blood. All receptors derive from a man between 60 and 70 years old in good health.

CDR3 sequence (DNA): TGTGCCAGCGGGCCGACAGGGCTTTTCAATGAGCAGTTCTTC. Translation gives CASGPTGLFNEQFF. The J gene is TRBJ2-1, the V gene TRBV9; 7 nucleotides agree with TRBD1. Germline V gene data show CDR1 as SGDLS and CDR2 as YYNGEE. The CDR3 extends over 14 amino acids. The V gene end was trimmed by 7 bases and the J gene end by 6 bases; junction bases not matched to a gene: 10. The whole variable domain, remainder taken from reference TRBV9 and TRBJ2-1, is DSGVTQTPKHLITATGQRVTLRCSPRSGDLSVYWYQQSLDQGLQFLIQYYNGEERAKGNILERFSAQQFPDLHSELNLSSLELGDSALYFCASGPTGLFNEQFFGPGTRLTVL.

V usage is TRBV5-1 and J usage is TRBJ1-1; TRBD1 agrees at 10 bases. The junction had 5 bases not matched to a gene; V was cut back by 1 base and J by 5 bases. This CDR3 is 15 amino acids long. Looked up from germline, CDR1 is SGHRS and CDR2 is YFSETQ. CDR3 protein: CASSLIGQGETEAFF. CDR3 in DNA: TGCGCCAGCAGCTTGATCGGACAGGGGGAGACTGAAGCTTTCTTT. The full variable domain, its missing parts supplied by reference TRBV5-1 and TRBJ1-1, is KAGVTQTPRYLIKTRGQQVTLSCSPISGHRSVSWYQQTPGQGLQFLFEYFSETQRNKGNFPGRFSGRQFSNSRSEMNVSTLELGDSALYLCASSLIGQGETEAFFGQGTRLTVV.

The V gene is TRBV7-2, the J gene TRBJ2-7; 8 bases fit TRBD2. Losses at the gene ends were 3 bases for V and 0 bases for J; bases not matched to a gene: 7. CDR3 length equals 16 residues. From germline, CDR1 is SGHTA and CDR2 FQGNSA. CDR3 protein: CASSFAGGRSSYEQYF. CDR3 nucleotide sequence: TGTGCCAGCAGCTTCGCCGGCGGGAGGAGCTCCTACGAGCAGTACTTC.

For this clonotype: A much larger clone sits a single nucleotide away, making a read error possible. The gene calls are TRBV7-2 and TRBJ2-5; 7 bases map to TRBD1. This CDR3 is 14 amino acids long. Trimming took 5 bases from V and 5 from J; bases not matched to a gene: 8. Germline assignment: CDR1 SGHTA and CDR2 FQGNSA. In DNA form, the CDR3 reads TGTGCCAGCAGCCCAGGACAGGCCAGGGAGACCCAGTACTTC. Translated, it gives CASSPGQARETQYF.

The genes are TRBV3-1 and TRBJ2-1; no clear D. From germline, CDR1 is LGHDT and CDR2 YNNKEL (reference sequence). This CDR3 spans 15 amino acids. V was shortened by 0 bases and J by 8 bases, with 14 bases between the two germline ends. The CDR3 DNA follows: TGTGCCAGCAGCCAAGATGCGATGGGCCTCGATGAGCAGTTCTTC. As protein: CASSQDAMGLDEQFF.

The CDR3 nucleotides read TGTGCCAGCAGTTTTCCGGGGAGAGGCAATCAGCCCCAGCATTTT. The encoded protein is CASSFPGRGNQPQHF. V and J are TRBV28 and TRBJ1-5, with D uncertain. CDR1 MDHEN and CDR2 SYDVKM come from the germline V gene. V lost 3 bases and J 2 bases, leaving 11 bases between the germline ends. The CDR3 has 15 amino acids.

The rearrangement links TRBV12-3 or TRBV12-4 to TRBJ2-6; a weak D match, TRBD2 (5 bases). Trimming took off 10 bases at V and 2 bases at J, with 18 bases between the two ends. The CDR3 consists of 16 residues. The CDR3: CATQVGAWAGANVLTF. The CDR3, as DNA: TGTGCCACCCAGGTGGGAGCCTGGGCTGGGGCCAACGTCCTGACTTTC.

The chain employs TRBV5-1 and TRBJ2-5; unclear D gene. Germline V gene sequence: CDR1 SGHRS, CDR2 YFSETQ. Trimming stripped 3 bases from V and 1 base from J, with 10 bases between. This CDR3 has 14 residues. CDR3 coding DNA: TGCGCCAGCAGCTATGGCGCGTCCCAAGAGACCCAGTACTTC. Translating it yields CASSYGASQETQYF.